The present entry profiles one TCR beta chain with its context. These data originate in a study of CD8 T cells in Susac syndrome. The CD8+ and CD4+ T cells were negatively isolated, with the TEMRA cells enriched by FACS. An amount of RNA that ranged from about 0.45 to 1 ug was reverse transcribed with random hexamers. immunoSEQ multiplex PCR amplified TCR beta CDR3 across 54 Vbeta, 13 Jbeta. A single record per CDR3 protein comes from TCRdb applying MiXCR to the immunoSEQ multiplex PCR reads. This table holds some 160,000 distinct CDR3 sequences, around 92% found once. The CDR3 runs to 15 residues. Germline CDR1 LNHDA, CDR2 SQIVND (reference sequence). Losses at the gene ends were 6 bases for V and 2 bases for J; bases not matched to a gene: 7.

V is TRBV19 and J is TRBJ2-5, with TRBD2 identical over 9 bases. This TCR derives from a human donor in good health. The sample was CD4+ T cells from PBMCs. Here the CDR3 DNA reads TGTGCCAGTAGACAACTAGCGGGCTCTCAAGAGACCCAGTACTTC. Amino acids: CASRQLAGSQETQYF.